A selection of T cell receptor beta chains follows, all from one sample in a study of blood T cell repertoires in COVID-19. Some clones are missing from TCRdb's copy, which holds only in-frame ones; the method was immunoSEQ multiplex PCR. The data show a few hundred thousand clones, around 85% seen once. Sequencing was carried out using peripheral blood. All receptors come from a woman aged 45 to 65 with acute or convalescent COVID-19. Each CDR3 is given with its conserved first and last residue. Each record gives: J gene, clone size, V gene, D gene, CDR3 DNA, CDR3 protein. D genes are given only for firm matches. The size entry is marked missing in some rows and otherwise reads once, few, many or a size class.

J gene: TRBJ2-1; clone size: -; V gene: TRBV7-2; D gene: TRBD2; CDR3 DNA: TGTGCCAGCAGCTTAGTGCCTGTTCTTGCGGGAGTTTTCGATGAGCAGTTCTTC; CDR3 protein: CASSLVPVLAGVFDEQFF
J gene: TRBJ1-1; clone size: -; V gene: TRBV9; D gene: TRBD1; CDR3 DNA: TGTGCCAGCAGCGTCCCCTCCAGGGGGGACACTGAAGCTTTCTTT; CDR3 protein: CASSVPSRGDTEAFF
J gene: TRBJ2-2; clone size: -; V gene: TRBV9; D gene: TRBD2; CDR3 DNA: TGTGCCAGCAGCGTAACAAAATGGACTAGCGGGTTGAACACCGGGGAGCTGTTTTTT; CDR3 protein: CASSVTKWTSGLNTGELFF
J gene: TRBJ2-6; clone size: -; V gene: TRBV5-1; D gene: TRBD2; CDR3 DNA: TGCGCCAGCAGCTTGGCTGTTTTAGCGGGGTTTAGCTCTGGGGCCAACGTCCTGACTTTC; CDR3 protein: CASSLAVLAGFSSGANVLTF
J gene: TRBJ2-7; clone size: few; V gene: TRBV6-5; D gene: TRBD2; CDR3 DNA: TGTGCCAGCAGTCCCAGGGCTAGCGGGAGCTACGAGCAGTACTTC; CDR3 protein: CASSPRASGSYEQYF
J gene: TRBJ2-1; clone size: once; V gene: TRBV10-3; D gene: TRBD2; CDR3 DNA: TGTGCCATCGCCCCGAGAAGCGGGGCGGGAGATGAGCAGTTCTTC; CDR3 protein: CAIAPRSGAGDEQFF
J gene: TRBJ2-7; clone size: -; V gene: TRBV7-2; D gene: -; CDR3 DNA: TGTGCCAGCAGCTCTTACGGGGGGCTAAGCTCCTACGAGCAGTACTTC; CDR3 protein: CASSSYGGLSSYEQYF
J gene: TRBJ2-3; clone size: -; V gene: TRBV7-2; D gene: TRBD2; CDR3 DNA: TGTGCCAGCACCCCTGGGAGCGGGAGGGATACGCAGTATTTT; CDR3 protein: CASTPGSGRDTQYF
J gene: TRBJ2-3; clone size: -; V gene: TRBV19; D gene: TRBD2; CDR3 DNA: TGTGCCAGTAGTGGTTCGGCGGGAGGGCCAGATACGCAGTATTTT; CDR3 protein: CASSGSAGGPDTQYF
J gene: TRBJ1-2; clone size: -; V gene: TRBV30; D gene: -; CDR3 DNA: TGTGCCGGAAGCCGGGACACAAACTATGGCTACACCTTC; CDR3 protein: CAGSRDTNYGYTF
J gene: TRBJ2-7; clone size: -; V gene: TRBV11-2; D gene: TRBD1; CDR3 DNA: TGTGCCAGCAGCCCAACAGGGGGCTACGAGCAGTACTTC; CDR3 protein: CASSPTGGYEQYF
J gene: TRBJ2-3; clone size: -; V gene: TRBV5-1; D gene: -; CDR3 DNA: TGCGCCAGCAGCCCCCAGGGACTTCTCACAGATACGCAGTATTTT; CDR3 protein: CASSPQGLLTDTQYF
J gene: TRBJ2-7; clone size: -; V gene: TRBV5-1; D gene: TRBD2; CDR3 DNA: TGCGCCAGCAGCCGCGAGGTGGCGGGAGACGGGGAGCAGTACTTC; CDR3 protein: CASSREVAGDGEQYF
J gene: TRBJ1-1; clone size: -; V gene: TRBV10-2; D gene: TRBD1; CDR3 DNA: TGCGCCAGCAGTGAGGGACAGGATCCTGAAGCTTTCTTT; CDR3 protein: CASSEGQDPEAFF
J gene: TRBJ1-2; clone size: -; V gene: TRBV5-1; D gene: TRBD1; CDR3 DNA: TGCGCCAGCAGCTTCAACTCGAGGACAGGGCGTGGTGGCTACACCTTC; CDR3 protein: CASSFNSRTGRGGYTF
J gene: TRBJ1-5; clone size: -; V gene: TRBV30; D gene: -; CDR3 DNA: TGTGCCTGGAGTGTCATGGGGGCGGTCCAGCCCCAGCATTTT; CDR3 protein: CAWSVMGAVQPQHF
J gene: TRBJ2-5; clone size: -; V gene: TRBV5-4; D gene: TRBD2; CDR3 DNA: TGTGCCAGCAGCTTCCGGACTAGCGGAGAGACCCAGTACTTC; CDR3 protein: CASSFRTSGETQYF
J gene: TRBJ2-2; clone size: -; V gene: TRBV11-3; D gene: -; CDR3 DNA: TGTGCCAGCAGCTGGGGGGAATACACCGGGGAGCTGTTTTTT; CDR3 protein: CASSWGEYTGELFF
J gene: TRBJ1-1; clone size: few; V gene: TRBV6-5; D gene: -; CDR3 DNA: TGTGCCAGCAGTTACTCTACAGGGAACACTGAAGCTTTCTTT; CDR3 protein: CASSYSTGNTEAFF
J gene: TRBJ1-1; clone size: -; V gene: TRBV19; D gene: -; CDR3 DNA: TGTGCCAGTAGTATTATTGAGGGGGTTGGAGCTTTCTTT; CDR3 protein: CASSIIEGVGAFF
J gene: TRBJ2-3; clone size: -; V gene: TRBV7-3; D gene: TRBD2; CDR3 DNA: TGTGCCAGCAGCTCCCCGGGGCGGGGGGTGTATTTT; CDR3 protein: CASSSPGRGVYF
J gene: TRBJ1-4; clone size: -; V gene: TRBV19; D gene: -; CDR3 DNA: TGTGCCAGTAGTGAGGGGGGGGCAACTAATGAAAAACTGTTTTTT; CDR3 protein: CASSEGGATNEKLFF
J gene: TRBJ2-1; clone size: -; V gene: TRBV11-2; D gene: TRBD2; CDR3 DNA: TGTGCCAGCAGCACACGGGACTACTCCTACAATGAGCAGTTCTTC; CDR3 protein: CASSTRDYSYNEQFF
J gene: TRBJ2-2; clone size: -; V gene: TRBV18; D gene: -; CDR3 DNA: TGTGCCAGCTCACCCATGGGACACCTCACCGGGGAGCTGTTTTTT; CDR3 protein: CASSPMGHLTGELFF
J gene: TRBJ2-5; clone size: -; V gene: TRBV13; D gene: TRBD2; CDR3 DNA: TGTGCCAGCAGCTTAGCGGCGGGGGGGATACAAGAGACCCAGTACTTC; CDR3 protein: CASSLAAGGIQETQYF
J gene: TRBJ2-2; clone size: -; V gene: TRBV7-9; D gene: TRBD2; CDR3 DNA: TGTGCCATAGGACTAGCCGGTCCCGGGGAGCTGTTTTTT; CDR3 protein: CAIGLAGPGELFF
J gene: TRBJ1-5; clone size: -; V gene: TRBV12-5; D gene: -; CDR3 DNA: TGTGCTAGTGGTTTGGTAGATTTCACCTATAGCAATCAGCCCCAGCATTTT; CDR3 protein: CASGLVDFTYSNQPQHF
J gene: TRBJ2-5; clone size: -; V gene: TRBV30; D gene: -; CDR3 DNA: TGTGCCTGGAGTGCTACAGGGACCGAAGAGACCCAGTACTTC; CDR3 protein: CAWSATGTEETQYF
J gene: TRBJ1-1; clone size: -; V gene: TRBV6-2/TRBV6-3; D gene: TRBD1; CDR3 DNA: TGTGCCAGCACCCCGGGACAGGGTATCTCTGAAGCTTTCTTT; CDR3 protein: CASTPGQGISEAFF
J gene: TRBJ1-4; clone size: -; V gene: TRBV11-2; D gene: TRBD1; CDR3 DNA: TGTGCCAGCAGCCCGTCGGACAGGGGGGGGGAAAAACTGTTTTTT; CDR3 protein: CASSPSDRGGEKLFF
J gene: TRBJ2-7; clone size: -; V gene: TRBV11-1; D gene: -; CDR3 DNA: TGTGCCAGCAGCAACCTGGGGCAGGCTTTAGGGAACGAGCAGTACTTC; CDR3 protein: CASSNLGQALGNEQYF
J gene: TRBJ2-1; clone size: -; V gene: TRBV9; D gene: TRBD1; CDR3 DNA: TGTGCCAGCAGCGCCCGACAGGGGGTAGGGTATGAGCAGTTCTTC; CDR3 protein: CASSARQGVGYEQFF
J gene: TRBJ2-7; clone size: -; V gene: TRBV7-8; D gene: TRBD1; CDR3 DNA: TGTGCCAGCAGCTTGACAGGGGGCGAGCAGTACTTC; CDR3 protein: CASSLTGGEQYF
J gene: TRBJ1-2; clone size: -; V gene: TRBV28; D gene: -; CDR3 DNA: TGTGCCAGCAGTTTGAGGGACTATGGCTACACCTTC; CDR3 protein: CASSLRDYGYTF
J gene: TRBJ2-5; clone size: -; V gene: TRBV5-1; D gene: -; CDR3 DNA: TGCGCCAGCAGCTTCAAAGAGACCCAGTACTTC; CDR3 protein: CASSFKETQYF
J gene: TRBJ1-1; clone size: -; V gene: TRBV27; D gene: -; CDR3 DNA: TGTGCCAGCAGTTATCGGGGGTCCCCTGAAGCTTTCTTT; CDR3 protein: CASSYRGSPEAFF
J gene: TRBJ2-2; clone size: -; V gene: TRBV18; D gene: -; CDR3 DNA: TGTGCCAGCTCACCAGTGACAGCCGGCCGGAACACCGGGGAGCTGTTTTTT; CDR3 protein: CASSPVTAGRNTGELFF
J gene: TRBJ2-3; clone size: -; V gene: TRBV11-2; D gene: TRBD1; CDR3 DNA: TGTGCCAGCAGCTTAGGAGTGGACAGGGTGACAGATACGCAGTATTTT; CDR3 protein: CASSLGVDRVTDTQYF
J gene: TRBJ2-7; clone size: once; V gene: TRBV9; D gene: -; CDR3 DNA: TGTGCCAGCAGCCCGCCGACTCGGATCTACGAGCAGTACTTC; CDR3 protein: CASSPPTRIYEQYF
J gene: TRBJ1-1; clone size: -; V gene: TRBV30; D gene: TRBD1; CDR3 DNA: TGTGCCTGGACCCCAGGGGGCAGGGAGGACACTGAAGCTTTCTTT; CDR3 protein: CAWTPGGREDTEAFF
J gene: TRBJ1-2; clone size: -; V gene: TRBV10-3; D gene: -; CDR3 DNA: TGTGCCATCAGTGAAGGTGGGGGCTTCGACTATGGCTACACCTTC; CDR3 protein: CAISEGGGFDYGYTF
J gene: TRBJ2-2; clone size: -; V gene: TRBV4-3; D gene: -; CDR3 DNA: TGCGCCAGCAGCCAAGACAGGGCCTGGGAGCTGTTTTTT; CDR3 protein: CASSQDRAWELFF
J gene: TRBJ1-2; clone size: -; V gene: TRBV7-8; D gene: -; CDR3 DNA: TGTGCCAGCAGCTTCGCAGGGGTTGGCTACACCTTC; CDR3 protein: CASSFAGVGYTF
J gene: TRBJ1-2; clone size: -; V gene: TRBV5-1; D gene: -; CDR3 DNA: TGCGCCAGCAGCTCCCTTCCGACAGCTAACTATGGCTACACCTTC; CDR3 protein: CASSSLPTANYGYTF
J gene: TRBJ2-7; clone size: -; V gene: TRBV4-3; D gene: -; CDR3 DNA: TGCGCCAGCAGCCAAACCCTTGGCGGGCCTTTCTACGAGCAGTACTTC; CDR3 protein: CASSQTLGGPFYEQYF
J gene: TRBJ1-3; clone size: few; V gene: TRBV9; D gene: -; CDR3 DNA: TGTGCCAGCAGCGTAAGGGGTGCTGGAAACACCATATATTTT; CDR3 protein: CASSVRGAGNTIYF
J gene: TRBJ1-2; clone size: -; V gene: TRBV5-1; D gene: TRBD1; CDR3 DNA: TGCGCCAGCAGTTCCGACAGGGGGGTGGGAGGCTACACCTTC; CDR3 protein: CASSSDRGVGGYTF
J gene: TRBJ2-7; clone size: -; V gene: TRBV18; D gene: -; CDR3 DNA: TGTGCCAGCTCACTCCAGGGACGCGGGACCTACGAGCAGTACTTC; CDR3 protein: CASSLQGRGTYEQYF
J gene: TRBJ2-1; clone size: -; V gene: TRBV4-1; D gene: TRBD2; CDR3 DNA: TGCGCCAGCAGCTACCTAGCGGACGTATACAATGAGCAGTTCTTC; CDR3 protein: CASSYLADVYNEQFF
J gene: TRBJ2-3; clone size: -; V gene: TRBV28; D gene: TRBD1; CDR3 DNA: TGTGCCAGCAGTTCGCCGACAGGGTACACAGATACGCAGTATTTT; CDR3 protein: CASSSPTGYTDTQYF
J gene: TRBJ1-6; clone size: -; V gene: TRBV2; D gene: -; CDR3 DNA: TGTGCCAGCCTGATGGGCCTCACCTATAATTCACCCCTCCACTTT; CDR3 protein: CASLMGLTYNSPLHF
J gene: TRBJ2-1; clone size: few; V gene: TRBV10-3; D gene: TRBD2; CDR3 DNA: TGTGCCATCAGTGACCCGGGACTAGCGGGAGAAGGGAGCTCCTACAATGAGCAGTTCTTC; CDR3 protein: CAISDPGLAGEGSSYNEQFF